This section outlines one T cell receptor beta chain sequence together with its context. This sample was included in a study of T cell changes during pregnancy in multiple sclerosis. Assay used: immunoSEQ multiplex PCR; TCRdb lists only in-frame clones, some missing. This table holds 90,000 or so clones, 90% to 95% found once. The CDR3 runs 17 residues. The germline CDR1 and CDR2 sequences are SGHDN and FVKESK. Trimming left V 0 bases short and J 7 bases short, with 18 bases between. The TCR was taken from a female donor in good health, serving as a control in a pregnancy study. Some clones in this sample may be carry-over from other donors' samples. This sequence joins TRBV14 and TRBJ1-4; D perhaps matches TRBD1 (6 bases). The sample here was PBMCs, taken in the first trimester of pregnancy. CDR3 sequence (DNA): TGTGCCAGCAGCCAAGACTGGGGACAAGGGGACGGTGAAAAACTGTTTTTT. Translating gives CASSQDWGQGDGEKLFF.